This T cell receptor beta chain was recorded in a study of technical replicates of blood from several donors. Libraries were prepared by immunoSEQ multiplex PCR; TCRdb keeps only in-frame clonotypes and omits some of them. The sample carries about 74,000 clones, roughly 95% recorded once. A single count supports this clone. Germline lookup yields CDR1 SGHAT and CDR2 FQNNGV. The CDR3 is 15 residues long. Trimming stripped 3 bases from V and 1 base from J, with 11 bases between. The J gene is TRBJ2-3, the V gene TRBV11-2; D remains ambiguous. The clonotype originates from a human donor in good health. Sequencing was carried out using T cells isolated from PBMCs. CDR3 in amino acids: CASSFPRWGTDTQYF. The CDR3 bases are TGTGCCAGCAGCTTCCCTAGGTGGGGCACAGATACGCAGTATTTT.